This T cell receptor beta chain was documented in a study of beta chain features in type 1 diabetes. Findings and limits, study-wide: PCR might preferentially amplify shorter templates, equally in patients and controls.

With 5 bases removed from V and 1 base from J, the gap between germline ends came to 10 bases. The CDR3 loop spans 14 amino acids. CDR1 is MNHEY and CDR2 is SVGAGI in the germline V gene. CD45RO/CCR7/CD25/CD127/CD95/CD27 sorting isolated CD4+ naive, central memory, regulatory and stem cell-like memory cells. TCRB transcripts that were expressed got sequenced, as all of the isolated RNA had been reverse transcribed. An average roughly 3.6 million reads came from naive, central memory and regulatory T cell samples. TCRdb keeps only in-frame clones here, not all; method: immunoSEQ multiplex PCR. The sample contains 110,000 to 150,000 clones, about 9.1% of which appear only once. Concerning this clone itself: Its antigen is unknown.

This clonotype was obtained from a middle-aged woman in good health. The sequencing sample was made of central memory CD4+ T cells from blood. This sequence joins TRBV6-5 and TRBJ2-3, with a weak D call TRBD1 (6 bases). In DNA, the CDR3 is TGTGCCAGCAGTGGCAGGGGAGGCACAGATACGCAGTATTTT. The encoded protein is CASSGRGGTDTQYF.